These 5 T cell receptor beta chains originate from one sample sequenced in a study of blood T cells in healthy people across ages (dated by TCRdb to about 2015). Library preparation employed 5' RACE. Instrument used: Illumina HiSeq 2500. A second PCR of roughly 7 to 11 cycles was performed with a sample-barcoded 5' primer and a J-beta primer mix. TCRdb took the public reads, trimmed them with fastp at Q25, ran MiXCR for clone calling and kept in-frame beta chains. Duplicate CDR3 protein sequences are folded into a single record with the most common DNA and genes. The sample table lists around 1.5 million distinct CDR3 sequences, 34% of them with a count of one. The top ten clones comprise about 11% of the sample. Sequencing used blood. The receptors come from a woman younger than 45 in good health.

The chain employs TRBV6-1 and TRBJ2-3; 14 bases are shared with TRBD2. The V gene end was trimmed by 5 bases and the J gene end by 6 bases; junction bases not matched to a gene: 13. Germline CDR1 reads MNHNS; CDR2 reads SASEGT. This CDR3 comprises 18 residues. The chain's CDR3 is CASSPGTSGGTGADTQYF. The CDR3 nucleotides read TGTGCCAGCAGTCCCGGGACTAGCGGGGGAACCGGGGCGGATACGCAGTATTTT.

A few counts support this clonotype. The CDR3 region is CASSDLYGELFF. In DNA form, the CDR3 reads TGTGCCAGCAGCGACCTCTACGGGGAGCTGTTTTTT. The genes are TRBV6-2 or TRBV6-3 and TRBJ2-2; D not resolved. Trimming stripped 6 bases from V and 7 bases from J, with 9 bases between. The germline V gene has CDR1 MNHEY and CDR2 SVGEGT. The CDR3 totals 12 residues.

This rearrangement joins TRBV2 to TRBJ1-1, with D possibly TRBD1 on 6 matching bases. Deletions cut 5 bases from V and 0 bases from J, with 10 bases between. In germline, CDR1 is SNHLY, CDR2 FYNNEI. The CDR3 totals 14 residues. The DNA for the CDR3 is TGTGCCAGCAGTCGGGACATCTTGAACACTGAAGCTTTCTTT. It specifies CASSRDILNTEAFF.

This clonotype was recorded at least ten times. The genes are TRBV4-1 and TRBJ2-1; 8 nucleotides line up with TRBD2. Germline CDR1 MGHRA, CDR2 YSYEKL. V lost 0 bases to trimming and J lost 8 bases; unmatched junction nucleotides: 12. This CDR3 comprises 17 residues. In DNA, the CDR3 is TGCGCCAGCAGCCAAGACTCTCGCGGGAGGTACGTCGATGAGCAGTTCTTC. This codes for CASSQDSRGRYVDEQFF.

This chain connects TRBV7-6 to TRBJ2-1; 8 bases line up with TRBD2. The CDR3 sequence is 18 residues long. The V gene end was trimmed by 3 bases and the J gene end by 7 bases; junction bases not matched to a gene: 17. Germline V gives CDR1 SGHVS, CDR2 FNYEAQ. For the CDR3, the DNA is TGTGCCAGCAGCTTTTACCTAGCGGGTGCCGCCGGGCAGAATGAGCAGTTCTTC. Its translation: CASSFYLAGAAGQNEQFF.